The 29 T cell receptor beta chains presented below share a single source sample, sequenced in a study of vaccination and CD4 T cells after COVID-19. Antigen specificity for these receptors is unknown. The treatment denotes: roughly 10-day PBMC culture with coronavirus spike peptide pools or control peptides (ViraFEST assay). Cultured CD4+ T cell DNA was sequenced using the Oncomine TCR Beta short-read assay. TCRdb re-called the PCR reads with MiXCR, one entry per CDR3 protein. The sample consists of about 19,000 distinct CDR3 sequences, about 39% of them appearing once. The specimen comprised CD4+ T cells from blood, cultured in vitro, sampled after SARS-CoV-2 vaccination. These receptors all stem from a human donor who had recovered from COVID-19.

This clonotype was seen more than once but under ten times. V is TRBV5-1 and J is TRBJ1-2; 11 nucleotides align to TRBD1. This CDR3 is 16 amino acids long. Per the germline V gene, CDR1 is SGHRS and CDR2 is YFSETQ. The junction had 6 bases not matched to a gene; V was cut back by 4 bases and J by 1 base. The CDR3 nucleotides are TGCGCCAGCAGCCTAGGACAGGGGGCGCTTAACTATGGCTACACCTTC. This codes for CASSLGQGALNYGYTF.

The chain employs TRBV20-1 and TRBJ1-1, with a weak D call TRBD1 (5 bases). The CDR3 length is 16 residues. The V end was cut by 2 bases, the J end by 0 bases, with 16 bases between. In germline, CDR1 is DFQATT, CDR2 SNEGSKA (reference sequence). CDR3 sequence reads: CSARPRGVGMNTEAFF. CDR3 DNA: TGCAGTGCTAGACCACGGGGGGTAGGGATGAACACTGAAGCTTTCTTT.

The gene calls are TRBV6-1 and TRBJ1-2, with TRBD1 matching 7 bases. In germline, CDR1 is MNHNS, CDR2 SASEGT. The CDR3 has 11 residues. Trimming at V came to 10 bases and at J to 1 base, leaving 0 bases not matched to a gene. CDR3 sequence (DNA): TGTGCCACAGGGGGTAACTATGGCTACACCTTC. Translating it yields CATGGNYGYTF.

The CDR3 loop is CASGTGGENSPLHF. The CDR3 bases are TGTGCCAGCGGAACCGGGGGGGAAAATTCACCCCTCCACTTT. V usage is TRBV12-3 or TRBV12-4 and J usage is TRBJ1-6; TRBD1 is a possible D gene (5 bases). V was shortened by 8 bases and J by 7 bases, with 15 bases between the two germline ends. This CDR3 has 14 residues.

The chain employs TRBV6-5 and TRBJ2-1, with D uncertain. The CDR3 has 16 amino acids. Trimming took 4 bases from V and 0 from J, leaving 13 bases between them. Germline V CDR1 and CDR2: MNHEY, SVGAGI. For the CDR3, the DNA is TGTGCCAGCAGTTTTGGGCTTACCAGCTCCTACAATGAGCAGTTCTTC. As protein: CASSFGLTSSYNEQFF.

The chain uses TRBV6-1 and TRBJ2-7; possible D gene TRBD2, 6 bases. Per the germline V gene, CDR1 is MNHNS and CDR2 is SASEGT. The CDR3 runs 16 residues. The V end lost 5 bases, the J end lost 6 bases, and 23 bases lay between the germline ends. The CDR3 DNA reads TGTGCCAGCAGTCCGGTTTCCGGGGGATCCTTTCGCGAGCAGTACTTC. Translation: CASSPVSGGSFREQYF.

In DNA form, the CDR3 reads TGTGCCAGCAGCTTGGGAGGGACAGGGGGCCGGGAGACCCAGTACTTC. This translates into CASSLGGTGGRETQYF. The chain joins TRBV5-8 to TRBJ2-5, with 12 bases lining up with TRBD1. The CDR3 extends over 16 amino acids. CDR1 is SGHTS and CDR2 is YDEGEE in the germline V gene. V lost 0 bases to trimming and J lost 5 bases; unmatched junction nucleotides: 5.

This clonotype has just a few counts. This chain connects TRBV10-2 to TRBJ1-5; TRBD1 is a possible D gene (5 bases). The germline V gene has CDR1 WSHSY and CDR2 SAAADI. The CDR3 extends over 15 amino acids. Trimming left V 5 bases short and J 3 bases short, with 14 bases between. CDR3 bases: TGCGCCAGCAGTCAAGTCGGGGGTCCCAATCAGCCCCAGCATTTT. It specifies CASSQVGGPNQPQHF.

This clonotype was counted a few times. The chain employs TRBV6-1 and TRBJ1-2; D unresolved. The CDR3 is made up of 10 amino acids. V lost 11 bases, J lost 2 bases, and 6 bases lay in between. CDR1 and CDR2 from the germline V gene are MNHNS and SASEGT. The CDR3 DNA reads TGTGCCCTCAGCAACTATGGCTACACCTTC. This gives the protein CALSNYGYTF.

The chain has TRBV28 and TRBJ2-7; D assignment may be TRBD1 or TRBD2 (5 bases each). The CDR3 runs to 13 residues. V shed 7 bases and J shed 11 bases, with 21 bases lying between them. From germline, CDR1 is MDHEN and CDR2 SYDVKM. CDR3 amino acids: CASTSSPGTSEYF. The DNA of the CDR3 is TGTGCCAGCACGTCATCTCCCGGGACCTCGGAGTACTTC.

In its sample, this clonotype was seen a few times. The V and J genes are TRBV7-2 and TRBJ1-5; maybe TRBD1 (6 bases). V lost 8 bases and J 4 bases, leaving 15 bases between the germline ends. The CDR3 covers 14 residues. The germline CDR1 and CDR2 sequences are SGHTA and FQGNSA. CDR3 coding DNA: TGTGCCAGCGGACCGAACAGGGAGAATCAGCCCCAGCATTTT. Protein: CASGPNRENQPQHF.

This clonotype was seen only once. This rearrangement joins TRBV10-3 to TRBJ2-1, with 8 bases aligning to TRBD2. Trimming removed 6 bases from V and 8 bases from J; junction bases left unmatched: 12. This CDR3 comprises 15 residues. The germline CDR1 and CDR2 sequences are ENHRY and SYGVKD. The chain's CDR3 is CAIRSPSGGEDEQFF. In DNA form, the CDR3 reads TGTGCCATCAGAAGTCCCTCGGGGGGGGAGGATGAGCAGTTCTTC.

This chain connects TRBV20-1 to TRBJ1-2; D remains ambiguous. The V and J ends lost 2 bases and 2 bases respectively, with 9 bases between them. This CDR3 is built from 13 residues. Germline CDR1 reads DFQATT; CDR2 reads SNEGSKA (reference sequence). The CDR3 is CSARIGENYGYTF. CDR3 sequence (DNA): TGCAGTGCTAGAATCGGGGAAAACTATGGCTACACCTTC.

Only one count was recorded for this clonotype. The V call is TRBV6-1, the J call TRBJ1-2; possibly TRBD1 for D (6 bases). V gave up 7 bases and J gave up 4 bases, with 16 bases separating them. Germline CDR1 MNHNS, CDR2 SASEGT. The CDR3 runs 14 residues. The CDR3 sequence is CASTVGRGGYGYTF. CDR3 nucleotide sequence: TGTGCCAGCACCGTAGGCAGGGGCGGCTATGGCTACACCTTC.

This clonotype appeared a few times. In nucleotides, the CDR3 is TGTGCCAGCAGCGCCGGACCCCCGAGCACTGAAGCTTTCTTT. As protein: CASSAGPPSTEAFF. The V gene is TRBV7-9, the J gene TRBJ1-1; D not certain. The ends were cut back, 5 bases at V and 4 bases at J, with 14 bases in the middle. This CDR3 has 14 amino acids. Per the germline V gene, CDR1 is SEHNR and CDR2 is FQNEAQ (reference sequence).

The chain employs TRBV20-1 and TRBJ1-2; 9 bases are a match to TRBD1. The CDR3 covers 14 residues. Looked up from germline, CDR1 is DFQATT and CDR2 is SNEGSKA (reference sequence). With 6 bases clipped from V and 5 bases from J, the junction kept 10 bases outside the gene matches. CDR3 in amino acids: CSAPAGTGPYGYTF. In DNA form, the CDR3 reads TGCAGTGCCCCCGCCGGGACAGGGCCTTATGGCTACACCTTC.

This clonotype was counted between two and nine times. The chain is built from TRBV11-3 and TRBJ1-1; weak D call: TRBD1 (6 bases). There are 12 residues in the CDR3. Trimming removed 2 bases from V and 8 bases from J, with 9 bases in between. Germline CDR1 reads SGHNT; CDR2 reads YENEEA. CDR3: CASSLRTAEAFF. The CDR3 nucleotides read TGTGCCAGCAGCTTAAGGACAGCCGAAGCTTTCTTT.

This chain links TRBV4-2 with TRBJ2-1; D is possibly TRBD2 (5 bases). With 4 bases removed from V and 6 bases from J, the gap between germline ends came to 16 bases. Per germline, CDR1 LGHNA and CDR2 YNFKEQ. The CDR3 contains 15 residues. The CDR3 loop is CASSPAERVSNEQFF. In nucleotides, the CDR3 is TGTGCCAGCAGCCCAGCCGAGAGGGTTAGCAATGAGCAGTTCTTC.

This sequence joins TRBV27 and TRBJ2-3, with a possible D match to TRBD2 (5 bases). V was trimmed by 3 bases and J by 6 bases, leaving 10 bases between them. Germline loops: CDR1 MNHEY, CDR2 SMNVEV (reference sequence). This CDR3 has 13 residues. The CDR3 loop is CASSLRALDTQYF. The DNA of the CDR3 is TGTGCCAGCAGTTTGCGGGCCCTGGATACGCAGTATTTT.

The chain has TRBV28 and TRBJ1-1; D is ambiguous. Trimming shortened V by 5 bases and J by 5 bases, and 3 bases separated the two germline ends. The germline V gene encodes CDR1 MDHEN and CDR2 SYDVKM. The CDR3 length is 10 residues. The CDR3 DNA follows: TGTGCCAGCAGTAAGACTGAAGCTTTCTTT. Translation: CASSKTEAFF.

The chain uses TRBV6-2 or TRBV6-3 and TRBJ2-2; D possibly corresponds to TRBD2 (7 bases). CDR3 length: 16 amino acids. The V gene lost 2 bases and the J gene lost 6 bases, with 16 bases spanning the gap. In germline, CDR1 is MNHEY, CDR2 SVGEGT. The CDR3 loop is CASSYRKGGRPGELFF. The CDR3 DNA is TGTGCCAGCAGTTACAGGAAGGGGGGGCGCCCCGGGGAGCTGTTTTTT.

This clonotype was counted between two and nine times. This rearrangement joins TRBV7-2 to TRBJ1-1; D uncertain. CDR3 size: 15 residues. Trimming took off 4 bases at V and 6 bases at J, with 18 bases between the two ends. Germline lookup yields CDR1 SGHTA and CDR2 FQGNSA. The CDR3 sequence is CASSSPLGPHAEAFF. The CDR3 nucleotides read TGTGCCAGCAGCTCACCATTGGGTCCCCACGCTGAAGCTTTCTTT.

The gene calls are TRBV19 and TRBJ1-1, with D maybe TRBD1 (5 bases). V lost 5 bases, J lost 6 bases, and 16 bases lay in between. CDR3 length: 14 amino acids. Per germline, CDR1 LNHDA and CDR2 SQIVND (reference sequence). This chain's CDR3 is CASSPQVGSAEAFF. The CDR3 bases are TGTGCCAGTAGTCCACAGGTTGGATCGGCTGAAGCTTTCTTT.

This clonotype occurred a few times. The genes are TRBV7-9 and TRBJ1-1; D call uncertain. V lost 0 bases and J lost 0, with 2 bases in between. This CDR3 spans 13 amino acids. Germline CDR1 SEHNR, CDR2 FQNEAQ (reference sequence). The CDR3 sequence: CASSLAMNTEAFF. CDR3 DNA sequence: TGTGCCAGCAGCTTAGCAATGAACACTGAAGCTTTCTTT.

The chain uses TRBV2 and TRBJ2-3, with TRBD2 matching over 9 bases. Germline-derived CDR1 and CDR2 are SNHLY and FYNNEI. V was pared by 7 bases and J by 2 bases, with 7 bases of the junction left unmatched. This CDR3 contains 15 residues. The CDR3 protein is CASNRLAANTDTQYF. The CDR3 coding sequence is TGTGCCAGCAACAGACTAGCGGCCAACACAGATACGCAGTATTTT.

The rearrangement joins TRBV6-1 to TRBJ1-1; D might be TRBD1 (6 bases). Germline CDR1 MNHNS, CDR2 SASEGT. The CDR3 runs to 15 residues. V lost 3 bases and J lost 0, with 11 bases in between. The CDR3 nucleotides are TGTGCCAGCAGTGACGACAGGAGGCTGAACACTGAAGCTTTCTTT. Encoded protein: CASSDDRRLNTEAFF.

This clonotype was counted once. V usage is TRBV7-2 and J usage is TRBJ2-3; TRBD1 is a possible D gene (6 bases). The CDR3 totals 15 residues. CDR1 and CDR2 from the germline V gene are SGHTA and FQGNSA. Trimming removed 2 bases from V and 3 bases from J, with 12 bases in between. CDR3 in DNA: TGTGCCAGCAGCTTACAGGGGAGTAAAACAGATACGCAGTATTTT. It encodes CASSLQGSKTDTQYF.

This clonotype was found once. The rearrangement joins TRBV7-3 to TRBJ2-3; 7 bases agree with TRBD2. Trimming at V came to 2 bases and at J to 6 bases, leaving 5 bases not matched to a gene. Germline V gene data show CDR1 as SGHTA and CDR2 as FQGTGA. This CDR3 has 14 amino acids. CDR3 coding DNA: TGTGCCAGCAGCTTACTTCCAGCGGGGGATACGCAGTATTTT. Its translation: CASSLLPAGDTQYF.

This clonotype has a handful of counts. This chain connects TRBV6-1 to TRBJ2-3, with D unclear. The CDR3 length is 11 residues. CDR1 MNHNS and CDR2 SASEGT come from the germline V gene. V gave up 4 bases and J gave up 4 bases, with 3 bases separating them. The CDR3 coding sequence is TGTGCCAGCAGTGCCCCAGATACGCAGTATTTT. Protein product: CASSAPDTQYF.